Listed below are T cell receptor beta chains from one sample, sequenced in a study of naive and memory T cell subsets. One entry per CDR3 protein results from TCRdb running MiXCR on the UMI-ligation and nested PCR reads. The sample lists approximately 80,000 distinct CDR3 sequences, 9% occurring once. Sequences were obtained from naive CD8+ T cells from blood. The receptors shown here come from a human donor in good health. The CDR3 runs from the conserved cysteine through the conserved F or W. Fields, in order: V gene, D gene, J gene, clone size, CDR3 DNA, CDR3 protein. The D gene is left open where the match is weak. Expanded clones are given a class, and other clones once, few, many or no size at all.

v_call: TRBV20-1
d_call: -
j_call: TRBJ1-6
clone_size: few
cdr3_nt: TGCAGTGCTAGAGATCAGGACTCCCTTAACCAACCCCTCCACTTT
cdr3_aa: CSARDQDSLNQPLHF

v_call: TRBV29-1
d_call: -
j_call: TRBJ1-4
clone_size: -
cdr3_nt: TGCAGCGTTCGGACAGCTTTTAGTGAAAAACTGTTTTTT
cdr3_aa: CSVRTAFSEKLFF

v_call: TRBV7-2
d_call: -
j_call: TRBJ2-7
clone_size: many
cdr3_nt: TGTGCCAGCAGCCCGTCTTTCACCTACGAGCAGTACTTC
cdr3_aa: CASSPSFTYEQYF

v_call: TRBV29-1
d_call: TRBD2
j_call: TRBJ2-5
clone_size: many
cdr3_nt: TGCAGCGGCGTCACTAGCGGGAGAGCGGAGACCCAGTACTTC
cdr3_aa: CSGVTSGRAETQYF

v_call: TRBV7-2
d_call: TRBD2
j_call: TRBJ2-1
clone_size: many
cdr3_nt: TGTGCCAGCAGCTTAGAGAGCGGGACTCACAATGAGCAGTTCTTC
cdr3_aa: CASSLESGTHNEQFF

v_call: TRBV4-1
d_call: -
j_call: TRBJ1-1
clone_size: -
cdr3_nt: TGCGCCAGCAGCCACCCAACAGGGCTGGCCGAAGCTTTCTTT
cdr3_aa: CASSHPTGLAEAFF

v_call: TRBV29-1
d_call: TRBD1
j_call: TRBJ2-1
clone_size: -
cdr3_nt: TGCAGCGTTGAAGAGGGGACAGAACGTTACAATGAGCAGTTCTTC
cdr3_aa: CSVEEGTERYNEQFF

v_call: TRBV12-3/TRBV12-4
d_call: -
j_call: TRBJ2-7
clone_size: many
cdr3_nt: TGTGCCAGCAGTTTAGGGGCAGCTAGAGCCTACGAGCAGTACTTC
cdr3_aa: CASSLGAARAYEQYF

v_call: TRBV6-2/TRBV6-3
d_call: TRBD2
j_call: TRBJ2-7
clone_size: few
cdr3_nt: TGTGCCAGCAGTCTTTCTAGCGGGAGTCTCTACGAGCAGTACTTC
cdr3_aa: CASSLSSGSLYEQYF

v_call: TRBV20-1
d_call: TRBD1
j_call: TRBJ1-2
clone_size: many
cdr3_nt: TGCAGTGCTAGAAAGTTAGGACAGGGGATACTCTATGGCTACACCTTC
cdr3_aa: CSARKLGQGILYGYTF

v_call: TRBV20-1
d_call: TRBD1
j_call: TRBJ2-7
clone_size: many
cdr3_nt: TGCAGTGCTAGAGATAGGGGGACAGGGATCTACGAGCAGTACTTC
cdr3_aa: CSARDRGTGIYEQYF

v_call: TRBV13
d_call: TRBD2
j_call: TRBJ2-5
clone_size: few
cdr3_nt: TGTGCCAGCAAGGAGGGCGGGAGAGAGACCCAGTACTTC
cdr3_aa: CASKEGGRETQYF

v_call: TRBV28
d_call: TRBD2
j_call: TRBJ2-1
clone_size: many
cdr3_nt: TGTGCCAGCAGGGCAGCGGGAGCTGATGTCAATGAGCAGTTCTTC
cdr3_aa: CASRAAGADVNEQFF

v_call: TRBV23-1
d_call: -
j_call: TRBJ2-1
clone_size: -
cdr3_nt: TGCGCCAGCAGTCATCCGAGGGATGAGCAGTTCTTC
cdr3_aa: CASSHPRDEQFF

v_call: TRBV7-2
d_call: TRBD1
j_call: TRBJ2-2
clone_size: few
cdr3_nt: TGTGCCAGCAGCTTAAACAGGGGGCACACCGGGGAGCTGTTTTTT
cdr3_aa: CASSLNRGHTGELFF

v_call: TRBV7-6
d_call: TRBD2
j_call: TRBJ2-3
clone_size: -
cdr3_nt: TGTGCCAGCAGCCTGCGGACTAGCGGGGCCACAGATACGCAGTATTTT
cdr3_aa: CASSLRTSGATDTQYF

v_call: TRBV28
d_call: -
j_call: TRBJ2-7
clone_size: few
cdr3_nt: TGTGCCAGCAGTCGATCGTTTCGGGACCCCAAGTACGAGCAGTACTTC
cdr3_aa: CASSRSFRDPKYEQYF

v_call: TRBV15
d_call: TRBD2
j_call: TRBJ2-3
clone_size: few
cdr3_nt: TGTGCCACCAGACGCACCCAACTAGCGGGGGAACGTAGCTATACGCAGTATTTT
cdr3_aa: CATRRTQLAGERSYTQYF

v_call: TRBV12-3/TRBV12-4
d_call: TRBD1
j_call: TRBJ2-1
clone_size: few
cdr3_nt: TGTGCCAGCAGTTTAGACCGGGACAGGGTTGTGCAGTTCTTC
cdr3_aa: CASSLDRDRVVQFF

v_call: TRBV7-9
d_call: -
j_call: TRBJ2-2
clone_size: few
cdr3_nt: TGTGCCAGCAGCGTAGGGGCAGGGACGAACACCGGGGAGCTGTTTTTT
cdr3_aa: CASSVGAGTNTGELFF

v_call: TRBV10-3
d_call: -
j_call: TRBJ1-1
clone_size: -
cdr3_nt: TGTGCCTCACAGGGTCTCATGAACACTGAAGCTTTCTTT
cdr3_aa: CASQGLMNTEAFF

v_call: TRBV7-9
d_call: -
j_call: TRBJ2-3
clone_size: -
cdr3_nt: TGTGCCAGCAGCCCACCGGGACCCCTCCGCGCGGATACGCAGTATTTT
cdr3_aa: CASSPPGPLRADTQYF

v_call: TRBV10-3
d_call: -
j_call: TRBJ1-1
clone_size: few
cdr3_nt: TGTGCCATCAGGGGCGGGAACACTGAAGCTTTCTTT
cdr3_aa: CAIRGGNTEAFF

v_call: TRBV9
d_call: -
j_call: TRBJ1-2
clone_size: many
cdr3_nt: TGTGCCAGCAGCGCTAGGGAGGGCTACACCTTC
cdr3_aa: CASSAREGYTF

v_call: TRBV14
d_call: -
j_call: TRBJ2-1
clone_size: -
cdr3_nt: TGTGCCAGCAGCCAAGAATTTGGTTACAATGAGCAGTTCTTC
cdr3_aa: CASSQEFGYNEQFF

v_call: TRBV29-1
d_call: -
j_call: TRBJ2-1
clone_size: many
cdr3_nt: TGCAGCGCCTGGGGGGGGGCCCGCTACAATGAGCAGTTCTTC
cdr3_aa: CSAWGGARYNEQFF

v_call: TRBV15
d_call: TRBD2
j_call: TRBJ2-5
clone_size: -
cdr3_nt: TGTGCCACCAGCGGAAGGACTAGCGGGAGGCCACAAGAGACCCAGTACTTC
cdr3_aa: CATSGRTSGRPQETQYF

v_call: TRBV29-1
d_call: -
j_call: TRBJ2-7
clone_size: -
cdr3_nt: TGCAGCGTCGGGACCGATCCCTACGAGCAGTACTTC
cdr3_aa: CSVGTDPYEQYF

v_call: TRBV27
d_call: -
j_call: TRBJ2-1
clone_size: many
cdr3_nt: TGTGCCAGCAGTTTGAGCGCTTTCGGCGAGCAGTTCTTC
cdr3_aa: CASSLSAFGEQFF

v_call: TRBV4-2
d_call: -
j_call: TRBJ1-1
clone_size: many
cdr3_nt: TGTGCCAGCAGCCAAGGGGCTACTGAAGCTTTCTTT
cdr3_aa: CASSQGATEAFF

v_call: TRBV4-3
d_call: TRBD2
j_call: TRBJ2-7
clone_size: many
cdr3_nt: TGCGCCAGCAGCCAAGGCTCGAGCGGGAGACCCTACGAGCAGTACTTC
cdr3_aa: CASSQGSSGRPYEQYF

v_call: TRBV6-5
d_call: -
j_call: TRBJ1-1
clone_size: many
cdr3_nt: TGTGCCAGCAGTTACTCTGGGTTCCCCACTGAAGCTTTCTTT
cdr3_aa: CASSYSGFPTEAFF

v_call: TRBV6-5
d_call: TRBD2
j_call: TRBJ2-3
clone_size: few
cdr3_nt: TGTGCCAGCAACCTTTACGGACTAGCGGGACCCGGGGATACGCAGTATTTT
cdr3_aa: CASNLYGLAGPGDTQYF

v_call: TRBV19
d_call: TRBD2
j_call: TRBJ2-1
clone_size: -
cdr3_nt: TGTGCCAGTAGCACCGGGACTAGCGACTACAATGAGCAGTTCTTC
cdr3_aa: CASSTGTSDYNEQFF

v_call: TRBV10-3
d_call: -
j_call: TRBJ2-5
clone_size: -
cdr3_nt: TGTGCCATCAGAATTACAAGGGGGAGGCAAGAGACCCAGTACTTC
cdr3_aa: CAIRITRGRQETQYF